Following are 22 T cell receptor beta chains from one sample sequenced in a study of cytomegalovirus exposure and HLA in healthy donors. The primer mix had 60 Vbeta and 13 Jbeta primers. Sequenced by immunoSEQ multiplex PCR; TCRdb stores in-frame clones only, minus some. This repertoire comprises around 140,000 clones; its ten largest clones make up approximately 1.5%. Sequenced: PBMCs. These receptors all stem from a woman in her forties or fifties in good health and CMV-seronegative.

Points on this clone: The sample carries other DNA sequences with the same CDR3. The chain uses TRBV5-1 and TRBJ1-5, with 10 bases that match TRBD1. CDR3 length equals 14 residues. Germline trimming cut 4 bases from V and 5 bases from J; bases unmatched to any gene: 3. The germline gives CDR1 SGHRS, CDR2 YFSETQ. This CDR3 reads CASSPGQGDQPQHF. The CDR3 nucleotides read TGCGCCAGCAGCCCCGGACAGGGGGATCAGCCCCAGCATTTT.

The gene calls are TRBV18 and TRBJ2-7; D is possibly TRBD2 (6 bases). The CDR3 loop spans 14 amino acids. The germline gives CDR1 KGHSH, CDR2 LQKENI. Trimming cost V 5 bases and J 2 bases, with 13 bases left between them. CDR3 protein: CASSSSGLPYEQYF. The CDR3 coding sequence is TGTGCCAGCTCATCCTCGGGACTCCCCTACGAGCAGTACTTC. Drawing the rest from reference TRBV18 and TRBJ2-7, the complete variable domain is NAGVMQNPRHLVRRRGQEARLRCSPMKGHSHVYWYRQLPEEGLKFMVYLQKENIIDESGMPKERFSAEFPKEGPSILRIQQVVRGDSAAYFCASSSSGLPYEQYFGPGTRLTVT.

This sequence joins TRBV7-2 and TRBJ2-1; D is possibly TRBD2 (6 bases). The germline V gene has CDR1 SGHTA and CDR2 FQGNSA. The CDR3 has 16 amino acids. V shed 1 base and J shed 4 bases, with 14 bases lying between them. CDR3 amino acids: CASSLEYAGRYNEQFF. The CDR3 coding sequence is TGTGCCAGCAGCTTAGAATACGCGGGACGGTACAATGAGCAGTTCTTC.

The DNA for the CDR3 is TGTGCCAGTAGTATGGGACAGGGAACAGATACGCAGTATTTT. Its protein is CASSMGQGTDTQYF. The genes are TRBV19 and TRBJ2-3; 9 bases match TRBD1. With 3 bases clipped from V and 3 bases from J, the junction kept 1 base outside the gene matches. The CDR3 is 14 amino acids. Germline V gene sequence: CDR1 LNHDA, CDR2 SQIVND (reference sequence).

The genes are TRBV5-6 and TRBJ2-5; TRBD2 aligns across 12 bases. Losses at the gene ends were 0 bases for V and 9 bases for J; bases not matched to a gene: 3. The CDR3 contains 14 residues. CDR1 SGHDT and CDR2 YYEEEE come from the germline V gene. As DNA, the CDR3 is TGTGCCAGCAGCTTGGCTAGCGGGGGGGCCCCCCAGTACTTC. It codes for CASSLASGGAPQYF.

The J gene is TRBJ1-5, the V gene TRBV6-6, with TRBD1 matching 7 bases. CDR3 length equals 15 residues. V dropped 5 bases and J dropped 7; count of bases not matched to a gene: 11. Germline CDR1 MNHNY, CDR2 SVGAGI (reference sequence). In DNA form, the CDR3 reads TGTGCCAGCAGTGGATTAGACAGGGAGGAGCAGCCCCAGCATTTT. Encoded protein: CASSGLDREEQPQHF.

The J gene is TRBJ2-7, the V gene TRBV27; D is possibly TRBD1 (6 bases). Trimming pared 3 bases from V and 4 bases from J, leaving 13 bases between. Per the germline V gene, CDR1 is MNHEY and CDR2 is SMNVEV (reference sequence). The CDR3 spans 14 residues. CDR3 region: CASSFQDSGYEQYF. In DNA, the CDR3 is TGTGCCAGCAGTTTCCAGGACAGTGGGTACGAGCAGTACTTC.

The rearrangement joins TRBV7-2 to TRBJ1-5, with 8 bases aligning to TRBD1. Germline trimming cut 6 bases from V and 0 bases from J; bases unmatched to any gene: 10. Germline assignment: CDR1 SGHTA and CDR2 FQGNSA. The CDR3 loop spans 17 amino acids. The CDR3 nucleotides are TGTGCCAGCAGTACCTTCCCCCAGGGGGCTAGCAATCAGCCCCAGCATTTT. It encodes CASSTFPQGASNQPQHF.

The rearrangement links TRBV5-1 to TRBJ1-1; 8 bases are a match to TRBD1. Per the germline V gene, CDR1 is SGHRS and CDR2 is YFSETQ. The trim removed 0 bases at V and 6 bases at J, leaving 4 bases unmatched. The CDR3 extends over 14 amino acids. The CDR3 loop is CASSLAGGMAEAFF. CDR3 DNA: TGCGCCAGCAGCTTGGCAGGGGGCATGGCTGAAGCTTTCTTT. Together with reference TRBV5-1 and TRBJ1-1, the CDR3 gives the full variable domain: KAGVTQTPRYLIKTRGQQVTLSCSPISGHRSVSWYQQTPGQGLQFLFEYFSETQRNKGNFPGRFSGRQFSNSRSEMNVSTLELGDSALYLCASSLAGGMAEAFFGQGTRLTVV.

This rearrangement joins TRBV30 to TRBJ1-3, with D perhaps matching TRBD1 (5 bases). The CDR3 length is 14 residues. Germline V gene sequence: CDR1 GTSNPN, CDR2 SVGIG (reference sequence). V was pared by 5 bases and J by 4 bases, with 15 bases between. CDR3 protein: CAWFPPGGGNTIYF. As DNA, the CDR3 is TGTGCCTGGTTTCCCCCGGGGGGAGGAAACACCATATATTTT.

The rearrangement joins TRBV28 to TRBJ1-5, with a possible D match to TRBD1 (6 bases). Germline assignment: CDR1 MDHEN and CDR2 SYDVKM. The CDR3 contains 14 residues. Trimming left V 2 bases short and J 7 bases short, with 12 bases between. The CDR3: CASSLETGYQPQHF. CDR3 DNA: TGTGCCAGCAGTTTAGAAACAGGGTACCAGCCCCAGCATTTT.

The rearrangement joins TRBV11-1 to TRBJ2-7, with 10 nucleotides matching TRBD1. The germline CDR1 and CDR2 sequences are SGHAT and FQDESV (reference sequence). The CDR3 has 13 amino acids. V dropped 5 bases and J dropped 7; count of bases not matched to a gene: 5. The CDR3 nucleotides are TGTGCCAGCAGCCGGGACAGGGGCGGGGAGCAGTACTTC. It codes for CASSRDRGGEQYF.

This sequence joins TRBV5-1 and TRBJ2-3; D unresolved. Trimming took 0 bases from V and 9 from J, leaving 5 bases between them. CDR1 and CDR2 (germline): SGHRS, YFSETQ. The CDR3 is 11 residues long. The CDR3 DNA sequence: TGCGCCAGCAGCTTGGATCAGACGCAGTATTTT. This translates into CASSLDQTQYF.

This sequence joins TRBV7-3 and TRBJ1-1, with no clear D. This CDR3 comprises 14 residues. Trimming cost V 3 bases and J 3 bases, with 11 bases left between them. The germline V gene encodes CDR1 SGHTA and CDR2 FQGTGA. The CDR3 coding sequence is TGTGCCAGCAGCTTTCATCCAGTCGACACTGAAGCTTTCTTT. It encodes CASSFHPVDTEAFF. Combining the CDR3 with reference TRBV7-3 and TRBJ1-1 gives the whole variable domain GAGVSQTPSNKVTEKGKYVELRCDPISGHTALYWYRQSLGQGPEFLIYFQGTGAADDSGLPNDRFFAVRPEGSVSTLKIQRTERGDSAVYLCASSFHPVDTEAFFGQGTRLTVV.

J is TRBJ2-3 and V is TRBV7-9; 9 bases align to TRBD2. CDR1 and CDR2 from the germline V gene are SEHNR and FQNEAQ (reference sequence). CDR3 length: 16 residues. After removal of 1 base from V and 2 bases from J, the junction contained 4 bases not matched to a gene. CDR3 DNA: TGTGCCAGCAGCTTAGTAGTAGCGGGGGACACAGATACGCAGTATTTT. Encoded protein: CASSLVVAGDTDTQYF.

The V and J genes are TRBV27 and TRBJ2-1, with D tentatively TRBD1 (6 bases). Between the trimmed V and J ends, which lost 10 bases and 4 bases, there was a span of 11 bases. Germline V gene lookup returns CDR1 MNHEY and CDR2 SMNVEV (reference sequence). The CDR3 covers 12 residues. The CDR3 protein is CATLGQYNEQFF. The CDR3 coding sequence is TGTGCCACCCTGGGACAATACAATGAGCAGTTCTTC.

This sequence joins TRBV6-1 and TRBJ1-2, with D unclear. The CDR3 runs to 9 residues. Germline V lookup: CDR1 MNHNS, CDR2 SASEGT. Trimming left V 11 bases short and J 6 bases short, with 7 bases between. CDR3 loop: CASLDGYTF. In DNA, the CDR3 is TGTGCCTCCCTCGATGGCTACACCTTC.

The chain recombines TRBV28 with TRBJ1-5; tentative D call: TRBD1 (5 bases). Trimming removed 7 bases at V and 2 bases at J, with 15 bases between. In germline, CDR1 is MDHEN, CDR2 SYDVKM. The CDR3 spans 15 residues. CDR3 sequence reads: CASNGIGAGNQPQHF. As DNA, the CDR3 is TGTGCCAGCAACGGAATTGGGGCGGGCAATCAGCCCCAGCATTTT.

The V gene is TRBV29-1, the J gene TRBJ1-2, with 9 positions matching TRBD1. CDR1 is SQVTM, CDR2 ANQGSEA, per germline. J was trimmed by 4 bases and V by 6 bases; bases with no gene match: 6. The CDR3 is made up of 13 amino acids. CDR3 nucleotide sequence: TGCAGCGTGGGGACAGGGTTAGGCTATGGCTACACCTTC. Protein sequence: CSVGTGLGYGYTF.

The chain joins TRBV4-1 to TRBJ2-5; the match to TRBD1 covers 8 bases. With the DNA end fitting TRBJ2-7 better, the J assignment may be wrong. The germline V gene has CDR1 MGHRA and CDR2 YSYEKL. The CDR3 consists of 16 residues. CDR3 sequence (DNA): TGCGCCAGCAGACATAATAGCGGACAGGGAACCTACGAGCAGTACTTC. Amino acid sequence: CASRHNSGQGTYEQYF.

The chain joins TRBV30 to TRBJ2-5; TRBD2 agrees at 7 bases. V was pared by 0 bases and J by 5 bases, with 3 bases of the junction left unmatched. Germline assignment: CDR1 GTSNPN and CDR2 SVGIG (reference sequence). This CDR3 has 13 residues. The CDR3: CAWSVRGGETQYF. The CDR3 DNA reads as TGTGCCTGGAGTGTAAGGGGAGGGGAGACCCAGTACTTC.

The chain couples TRBV6-1 to TRBJ2-7; perhaps TRBD1 as D (5 bases). V was pared by 2 bases and J by 0 bases, with 11 bases between. Germline CDR1 MNHNS, CDR2 SASEGT. The CDR3 is 15 amino acids. CDR3 bases: TGTGCCAGCAGTGAACAGGGTAGCAGCTCCTACGAGCAGTACTTC. This encodes CASSEQGSSSYEQYF.